The 18 T cell receptor beta chains presented below share a single source sample, sequenced in a study of regulatory T cells in long-lasting Graves disease. HTBI primers from iRepertoire and Arm-PCR of CDR3 regions yielded the TCR beta libraries. Each CDR3 protein is one row after TCRdb ran MiXCR on the multiplex PCR reads. This repertoire shows 620,000 or so distinct CDR3 sequences, roughly 15% found once; its top ten account for about 18%. Time point defined: newly diagnosed GD, antithyroid drugs for less than 3 months. PBMC RNA was the source of the TCR library. In addition, the sample was reused for a study of T cells in Graves' hyperthyroidism and ophthalmopathy.

Sequences were derived from peripheral blood mononuclear cells (PBMCs), sampled at new diagnosis, from a patient treated with antithyroid drugs. The receptors derive from a woman aged 30 to 39 with Graves disease.

This clonotype has just a few counts. The chain couples TRBV6-4 to TRBJ1-5, with D possibly being TRBD1 (5 bases). CDR1 is MRHNA and CDR2 is SNTAGT in the germline V gene. Trimming took off 0 bases at V and 7 bases at J, with 10 bases between the two ends. The CDR3 loop spans 14 amino acids. Here the CDR3 DNA reads TGTGCCAGCAGTGACTCGCCGGGACGGCAGCCCCAGCATTTT. Translation gives CASSDSPGRQPQHF.

This clonotype has only a few counts. This chain connects TRBV20-1 to TRBJ2-5; no clear D gene. Trimming took off 0 bases at V and 0 bases at J, with 8 bases between the two ends. Germline V gene sequence: CDR1 DFQATT, CDR2 SNEGSKA (reference sequence). This CDR3 has 14 residues. CDR3 nucleotides: TGCAGTGCTAGAGACTTGGCAAACCAAGAGACCCAGTACTTC. Its translation is CSARDLANQETQYF.

This clonotype was detected ten times or more. This chain connects TRBV29-1 to TRBJ1-1; D is uncertain. Trimming took 6 bases from V and 3 from J, leaving 8 bases between them. Germline V CDR1 and CDR2: SQVTM, ANQGSEA. This CDR3 contains 11 residues. The CDR3 loop is CSVLRDTEAFF. The CDR3, as DNA: TGCAGCGTACTCCGGGACACTGAAGCTTTCTTT.

The chain employs TRBV20-1 and TRBJ2-3; TRBD1 matches at 7 bases. V lost 3 bases, J lost 3 bases, and 9 bases stayed unmatched. CDR1 is DFQATT, CDR2 SNEGSKA, per germline (reference sequence). This CDR3 region has 15 residues. The CDR3 DNA is TGCAGTGCTAGTGTACAAGGGGGCTCTACAGATACGCAGTATTTT. The encoded protein is CSASVQGGSTDTQYF.

The chain uses TRBV30 and TRBJ2-1; D is possibly TRBD1 (6 bases). The length of the CDR3 is 14 residues. Germline V lookup: CDR1 GTSNPN, CDR2 SVGIG (reference sequence). V lost 0 bases to trimming and J lost 6 bases, with 12 bases between them. The CDR3 is CAWSVPETGNEQFF. In DNA, the CDR3 is TGTGCCTGGAGTGTACCGGAGACAGGCAATGAGCAGTTCTTC.

The chain carries TRBV15 and TRBJ2-2; TRBD2 might be the D (5 bases). CDR1 is LNHNV, CDR2 YYDKDF, per germline (reference sequence). V lost 5 bases to trimming and J lost 5 bases, with 18 bases between them. The CDR3 loop spans 16 amino acids. The CDR3 sequence: CATSGSRDRKTGELFF. The CDR3 nucleotides are TGTGCCACCAGCGGGAGCCGGGATCGTAAGACCGGGGAGCTGTTTTTT.

In DNA, the CDR3 is TGTGCCAGCAGCTGGGGTAGGGGCGCAGGAGATACGCAGTATTTT. It codes for CASSWGRGAGDTQYF. The chain couples TRBV5-6 to TRBJ2-3; possible D gene TRBD1, 5 bases. This CDR3 comprises 15 residues. Germline lookup yields CDR1 SGHDT and CDR2 YYEEEE. The V and J ends lost 3 bases and 5 bases respectively, with 16 bases between them.

In its sample, this clonotype was seen many times. J is TRBJ2-5 and V is TRBV19; 10 nucleotides match TRBD1. Per germline, CDR1 LNHDA and CDR2 SQIVND (reference sequence). CDR3 length: 14 amino acids. The V segment lost 5 bases and the J segment 5 bases; nucleotides outside the gene matches: 5. In nucleotides, the CDR3 is TGTGCCAGTAGTCCGCGGACAGGGGGGGAGACCCAGTACTTC. This gives the protein CASSPRTGGETQYF.

As concerns this clonotype: The junction and the germline gene differ at one end; a read error may be behind it. J is TRBJ2-2 and V is TRBV5-1; TRBD1 matches 7 bases. CDR3 length equals 15 residues. CDR1 and CDR2 from the germline V gene are SGHRS and YFSETQ. For the CDR3, the DNA is TGCGCCAGCAGATCAACAGGGGTTTCCACCGGGGAGCTGTCTTTT. This gives the protein CASRSTGVSTGELSF. The variable domain in full, completed from reference TRBV5-1 and TRBJ2-2, reads KAGVTQTPRYLIKTRGQQVTLSCSPISGHRSVSWYQQTPGQGLQFLFEYFSETQRNKGNFPGRFSGRQFSNSRSEMNVSTLELGDSALYLCASRSTGVSTGELSFGEGSRLTVL.

This clonotype was recorded at least ten times. This chain connects TRBV28 to TRBJ2-7; TRBD2 might be the D (6 bases). Trimming took 5 bases from V and 2 from J, leaving 16 bases between them. The CDR3 contains 15 residues. CDR1 is MDHEN and CDR2 is SYDVKM in the germline V gene. CDR3 in amino acids: CASSPHSGTAYEQYF. CDR3 in DNA: TGTGCCAGCAGTCCCCATAGCGGAACCGCCTACGAGCAGTACTTC.

This chain uses TRBV3-1 with TRBJ2-3; D is unclear. Trimming left V 5 bases short and J 6 bases short, with 12 bases between. The germline gives CDR1 LGHDT, CDR2 YNNKEL (reference sequence). There are 13 residues in the CDR3. The CDR3 reads CASSSRMGDTQYF. CDR3 nucleotide sequence: TGTGCCAGCAGCTCACGGATGGGGGATACGCAGTATTTT.

The chain joins TRBV5-8 to TRBJ2-7, with 9 bases matching TRBD1. The V segment lost 6 bases and the J segment 7 bases; nucleotides outside the gene matches: 11. CDR1 and CDR2 (germline): SGHTS, YDEGEE. This CDR3 has 14 amino acids. The CDR3 region is CASIFGDRVGEQYF. The DNA of the CDR3 is TGTGCCAGCATTTTCGGGGACAGGGTCGGAGAGCAGTACTTC.

In its sample, this clonotype was seen many times. The V gene is TRBV7-2, the J gene TRBJ1-1; D remains unclear. The germline gives CDR1 SGHTA, CDR2 FQGNSA. CDR3 length equals 15 residues. V lost 2 bases to trimming and J lost 4 bases, with 14 bases between them. The CDR3 reads CASSLSSYTGTEAFF. CDR3 sequence (DNA): TGTGCCAGCAGCTTATCCTCTTACACGGGCACTGAAGCTTTCTTT.

The sample holds many counts of this clonotype. The rearrangement links TRBV28 to TRBJ1-2; TRBD1 agrees at 7 bases. V trimming: 7 bases; J trimming: 4 bases; junction bases outside the gene matches: 6. The V gene's germline CDR1 is MDHEN and CDR2 SYDVKM. This CDR3 region has 13 residues. The CDR3 nucleotides are TGTGCCAGCACCGAAAGGGACAGCTATGGCTACACCTTC. It encodes CASTERDSYGYTF.

This chain links TRBV19 with TRBJ2-2; maybe TRBD1 (6 bases). The CDR3 is 15 residues long. Trimming took off 6 bases at V and 4 bases at J, with 15 bases between the two ends. The germline V gene has CDR1 LNHDA and CDR2 SQIVND (reference sequence). This chain's CDR3 is CASSNPGHITGELFF. In nucleotides, the CDR3 is TGTGCCAGTAGCAACCCGGGACACATCACCGGGGAGCTGTTTTTT.

The rearrangement joins TRBV9 to TRBJ1-4; D is possibly TRBD1 (6 bases). Trimming cost V 0 bases and J 4 bases, with 10 bases left between them. The CDR3 has 15 amino acids. CDR1 and CDR2 (germline): SGDLS, YYNGEE. The CDR3 region has the DNA TGTGCCAGCAGCGTAGAGGACAGTAGTAATGAAAAACTGTTTTTT. It yields the protein CASSVEDSSNEKLFF.

This clonotype occurred many times. This chain joins TRBV18 and TRBJ1-5; tentative D call: TRBD1 (6 bases). Per germline, CDR1 KGHSH and CDR2 LQKENI. The CDR3 runs 14 residues. Between the trimmed V and J ends, which lost 3 bases and 3 bases, there was a span of 9 bases. The CDR3: CASSPTGANQPQHF. The CDR3 nucleotides are TGTGCCAGCTCACCGACAGGAGCCAATCAGCCCCAGCATTTT.

This clonotype was detected only a few times. This chain links TRBV5-1 with TRBJ2-6, with D possibly being TRBD1 (6 bases). The CDR3 runs 17 residues. Germline V CDR1 and CDR2: SGHRS, YFSETQ. Trimming cost V 6 bases and J 0 bases, with 16 bases left between them. The CDR3 reads CASKEDRLNSGANVLTF. DNA of the CDR3: TGCGCCAGCAAAGAGGACAGACTTAACTCTGGGGCCAACGTCCTGACTTTC.